This record concerns one TCR beta chain sequence. Antigen specificity is unknown. The sample is drawn from a study of T cell responses to AZD1222 COVID-19 vaccine. The study, taken as a whole, reports: Nearly half of the spike-specific TCRs reportedly recognize variant regions that carry no mutations. Baseline seropositivity characterized only six AZD1222 recipients.

Sequencing used immunoSEQ multiplex PCR; TCRdb keeps in-frame clones, though not all of them. Of 170,000 or so clones in the sample, 88% were seen once. The source material was peripheral blood, sampled 28 days after the second AZD1222 dose. This sequence originates from an adult who received the AZD1222 COVID-19 vaccine.

The CDR3 nucleotides read TGTGCCAGCAGCCCAGGGGCAGAGAATCATAATTCACCCCTCCACTTT. Its protein product is CASSPGAENHNSPLHF. The chain employs TRBV28 and TRBJ1-6; D possibly corresponds to TRBD1 (6 bases). The length of the CDR3 is 16 residues. The germline CDR1 and CDR2 sequences are MDHEN and SYDVKM. Trimming took off 6 bases at V and 5 bases at J, with 17 bases between the two ends.